This T cell receptor (beta chain) was sequenced during a study of identical twins. The study's findings and limits: Abundant beta clonotypes from cord blood had fewer insertions, unlike memory repertoires, which showed none. Within beta out-of-frame sequences, the excess sharing observed between twins was weaker.

Healthy Caucasians, and only they, were the donors. This clonotype was seen a handful of times. Its antigen remains unidentified. The CDR3 has 15 amino acids. V was cut by 2 bases and J by 0 bases, with 11 bases left in between. Germline V gene data show CDR1 as MNHEY and CDR2 as SVGEGT. TCRdb reprocessed the 5' RACE reads with MiXCR, giving one entry per CDR3 protein. The data show around 470,000 distinct CDR3 sequences, with 14% seen just once and roughly 0.56% held by the top ten. These data were also filed under a second study, of yellow fever vaccine responses in identical twins.

This receptor was taken from a woman aged 18-29 years in good health. The sample taken for sequencing was CD4+ T cells sorted from blood. The rearrangement joins TRBV6-2 or TRBV6-3 to TRBJ2-7; D is unclear. DNA for the CDR3: TGTGCCAGCAGTTACGACTCGACGGCCTCCTACGAGCAGTACTTC. This codes for CASSYDSTASYEQYF.